This T cell receptor (beta chain) came from a study of OX40 agonist ivuxolimab in advanced cancers. Study-wide results and caveats: With doses of 0.1-3.0 mg/kg, partial responders showed among the lowest clonal expansion. Researchers did not determine the expanded peripheral T cells' antigen specificity.

Samples of blood were obtained at baseline, on cycle 4 day 1, and on cycle 7 day 1. Regarding this clone: Antigen: not known.

Using immunoSEQ multiplex PCR, the repertoire was profiled, and TCRdb retains in-frame clones only, with some absent. The sample includes approximately 70,000 clones, 80% to 95% of them seen just once. Germline CDR1 and CDR2: MDHEN and SYDVKM. Deletions cut 3 bases from V and 4 bases from J, with 10 bases between. The CDR3 covers 13 residues. The source material was CD4+ or CD8+ T cells sorted from blood, sampled in a trial of the OX40 agonist ivuxolimab. The clonotype was recovered from an adult with an advanced solid tumor such as melanoma, head and neck, liver or kidney cancer. The V call is TRBV28, the J call TRBJ2-7; D perhaps matches TRBD1 (6 bases). The CDR3 DNA sequence: TGTGCCAGCAGTTTTACAGGGCGGTACGAGCAGTACTTC. It codes for CASSFTGRYEQYF.